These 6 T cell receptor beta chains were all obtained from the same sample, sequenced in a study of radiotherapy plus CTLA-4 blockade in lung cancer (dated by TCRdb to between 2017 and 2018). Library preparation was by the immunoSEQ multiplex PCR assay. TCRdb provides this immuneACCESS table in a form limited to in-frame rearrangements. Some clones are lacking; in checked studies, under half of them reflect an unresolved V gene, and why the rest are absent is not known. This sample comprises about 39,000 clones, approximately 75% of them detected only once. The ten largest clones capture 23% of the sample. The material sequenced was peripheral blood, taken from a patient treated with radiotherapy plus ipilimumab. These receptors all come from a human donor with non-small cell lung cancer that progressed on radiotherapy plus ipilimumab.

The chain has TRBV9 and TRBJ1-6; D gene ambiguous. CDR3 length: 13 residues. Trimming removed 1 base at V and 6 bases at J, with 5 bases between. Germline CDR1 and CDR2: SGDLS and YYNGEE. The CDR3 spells CASSVQANSPLHF. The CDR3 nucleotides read TGTGCCAGCAGCGTACAGGCTAATTCACCCCTCCACTTT.

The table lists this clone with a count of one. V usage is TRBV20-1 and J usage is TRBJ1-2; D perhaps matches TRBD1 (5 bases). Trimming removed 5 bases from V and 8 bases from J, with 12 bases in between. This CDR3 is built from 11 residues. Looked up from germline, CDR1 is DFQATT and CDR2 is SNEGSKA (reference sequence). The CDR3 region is CSASGGDGYTF. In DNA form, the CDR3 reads TGCAGTGCTTCGGGAGGGGACGGCTACACCTTC.

DNA of the CDR3: TGTGCCAGCAGTGAATATAGGGACACCACGGTTGCAGATACGCAGTATTTT. Amino acid sequence: CASSEYRDTTVADTQYF. V usage is TRBV2 and J usage is TRBJ2-3; D perhaps matches TRBD1 (6 bases). CDR1 and CDR2 (germline): SNHLY, FYNNEI. The V end was cut by 2 bases, the J end by 4 bases, with 19 bases between. This CDR3 spans 17 amino acids.

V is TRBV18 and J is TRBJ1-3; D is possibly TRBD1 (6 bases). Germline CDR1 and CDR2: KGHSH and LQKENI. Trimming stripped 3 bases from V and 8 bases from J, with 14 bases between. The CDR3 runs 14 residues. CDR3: CASSPDRRGDTIYF. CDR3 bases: TGTGCCAGCTCACCCGACAGGCGGGGGGACACCATATATTTT.

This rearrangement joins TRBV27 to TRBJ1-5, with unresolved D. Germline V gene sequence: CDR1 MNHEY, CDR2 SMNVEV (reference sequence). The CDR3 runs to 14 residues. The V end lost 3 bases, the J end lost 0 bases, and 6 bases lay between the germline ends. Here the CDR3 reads CASSFGGSNQPQHF. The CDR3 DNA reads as TGTGCCAGCAGTTTCGGTGGTAGCAATCAGCCCCAGCATTTT.

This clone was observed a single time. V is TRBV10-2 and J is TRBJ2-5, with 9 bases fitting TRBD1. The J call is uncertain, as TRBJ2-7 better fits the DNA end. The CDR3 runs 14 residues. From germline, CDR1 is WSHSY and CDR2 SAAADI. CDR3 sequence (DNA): TGCGCCAGCAGCCGGGACAGGGCTTTCGACGAGCAGTACTTC. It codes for CASSRDRAFDEQYF.